Following are 28 T cell receptor beta chains from one sample sequenced in a study of blood T cell repertoires in COVID-19. The method was immunoSEQ multiplex PCR; TCRdb's version includes in-frame clones alone and lacks a portion of them. The data show roughly 140,000 clones, with under 90% seen just once and 30% to 45% held by the top ten. Sequencing was carried out using peripheral blood. Source of these receptors: a human donor in a cohort sampled during active COVID-19.

This rearrangement joins TRBV7-9 to TRBJ2-4, with D possibly TRBD2 on 5 matching bases. Germline-derived CDR1 and CDR2 are SEHNR and FQNEAQ (reference sequence). The CDR3 extends over 12 amino acids. V dropped 4 bases and J dropped 15 bases, with 16 bases sitting between them. This chain's CDR3 is CASSSLTSTAYF. The CDR3 nucleotides are TGTGCCAGCAGCTCCCTAACTAGTACGGCGTACTTC. Together with reference TRBV7-9 and TRBJ2-4, the CDR3 gives the full variable domain: DTGVSQNPRHKITKRGQNVTFRCDPISEHNRLYWYRQTLGQGPEFLTYFQNEAQLEKSRLLSDRFSAERPKGSFSTLEIQRTEQGDSAMYLCASSSLTSTAYFGAGTRLSVL.

This chain joins TRBV27 and TRBJ1-5, with 9 bases fitting TRBD1. The CDR3 extends over 14 amino acids. Germline CDR1 MNHEY, CDR2 SMNVEV (reference sequence). V lost 7 bases to trimming and J lost 6 bases; unmatched junction nucleotides: 7. Written as DNA, the CDR3 is TGTGCCAGCACCTCCACAGGGGGCACTCAGCCCCAGCATTTT. Translated, it gives CASTSTGGTQPQHF.

This clone showed up many times. The rearrangement links TRBV19 to TRBJ1-2, with D perhaps matching TRBD1 (6 bases). The V gene's germline CDR1 is LNHDA and CDR2 SQIVND (reference sequence). The CDR3 sequence is 15 residues long. Between the trimmed V and J ends, which lost 0 bases and 4 bases, there was a span of 12 bases. CDR3 DNA sequence: TGTGCCAGTAGTATAGAAGGCAGGGGACCCTATGGCTACACCTTC. Translation gives CASSIEGRGPYGYTF.

This clone was found a few times. This chain uses TRBV12-3 or TRBV12-4 with TRBJ2-7, with D perhaps TRBD2 (5 bases). Trimming cost V 1 base and J 6 bases, with 10 bases left between them. This CDR3 has 13 residues. The DNA of the CDR3 is TGTGCCAGCAGTTTAGTGGTACGGGGCGAGCAGTACTTC. Translation gives CASSLVVRGEQYF.

The chain is built from TRBV10-3 and TRBJ2-5; weak D call: TRBD1 (6 bases). Trimming stripped 6 bases from V and 4 bases from J, with 12 bases between. The CDR3 has 13 amino acids. From germline, CDR1 is ENHRY and CDR2 SYGVKD. The CDR3 here is CAISATGIETQYF. In DNA form, the CDR3 reads TGTGCCATCAGCGCTACAGGGATAGAGACCCAGTACTTC.

The gene calls are TRBV27 and TRBJ1-2; TRBD1 might be the D (6 bases). CDR3 length: 13 amino acids. V gave up 5 bases and J gave up 4 bases, with 11 bases separating them. Per the germline V gene, CDR1 is MNHEY and CDR2 is SMNVEV (reference sequence). The DNA for the CDR3 is TGTGCCAGCAGTCCACCACAGGGCTATGGCTACACCTTC. The encoded protein is CASSPPQGYGYTF.

The CDR3 nucleotides read TGTGCCAGCAGCGTAGCAGTCACTAATGAAAAACTGTTTTTT. Translation gives CASSVAVTNEKLFF. The chain combines TRBV9 with TRBJ1-4, with no clear D. Germline V gives CDR1 SGDLS, CDR2 YYNGEE. The V and J ends lost 0 bases and 2 bases respectively, with 5 bases between them. This CDR3 region has 14 residues.

J is TRBJ1-2 and V is TRBV6-1; 7 bases are a match to TRBD1. CDR3 length: 12 residues. V was pared by 2 bases and J by 8 bases, with 2 bases of the junction left unmatched. The germline V gene has CDR1 MNHNS and CDR2 SASEGT. CDR3 in amino acids: CASSERQGGYTF. CDR3 in DNA: TGTGCCAGCAGTGAACGACAGGGCGGCTACACCTTC.

The chain joins TRBV7-2 to TRBJ1-2; possible D gene TRBD1, 5 bases. With 4 bases removed from V and 0 bases from J, the gap between germline ends came to 12 bases. The CDR3 contains 15 residues. Per the germline V gene, CDR1 is SGHTA and CDR2 is FQGNSA. CDR3 region: CASSSLRVANYGYTF. CDR3 sequence (DNA): TGTGCCAGCAGCTCGCTCAGGGTGGCTAACTATGGCTACACCTTC.

The rearrangement uses TRBV7-9 and TRBJ1-4; D perhaps matches TRBD1 (5 bases). This CDR3 comprises 16 residues. Germline loops: CDR1 SEHNR, CDR2 FQNEAQ (reference sequence). Between the trimmed V and J ends, which lost 1 base and 5 bases, there was a span of 14 bases. CDR3 in amino acids: CASSLGSPGRNEKLFF. The CDR3 bases are TGTGCCAGCAGCTTAGGGTCCCCAGGGAGGAATGAAAAACTGTTTTTT.

The chain uses TRBV7-9 and TRBJ2-5; perhaps TRBD2 as D (7 bases). Germline CDR1 reads SEHNR; CDR2 reads FQNEAQ (reference sequence). This CDR3 contains 11 residues. The CDR3 reads CGRGRGETQYF. CDR3 DNA: TGTGGGCGGGGGCGAGGGGAGACCCAGTACTTC. The full variable domain, its missing parts supplied by reference TRBV7-9 and TRBJ2-5, is DTGVSQNPRHKITKRGQNVTFRCDPISEHNRLYWYRQTLGQGPEFLTYFQNEAQLEKSRLLSDRFSAERPKGSFSTLEIQRTEQGDSAMYLCGRGRGETQYFGPGTRLLVL.

For the CDR3, the DNA is TGCGCCAGCAGCCAAGATCTGGGACAGTATAATTCACCCCTCCACTTT. It yields the protein CASSQDLGQYNSPLHF. This sequence joins TRBV4-3 and TRBJ1-6; TRBD1 aligns across 7 bases. This CDR3 is built from 16 residues. V dropped 0 bases and J dropped 4; count of bases not matched to a gene: 3. Germline CDR1 and CDR2: LGHNA and YSLEER.

The gene calls are TRBV9 and TRBJ1-3; D not certain. CDR1 is SGDLS, CDR2 YYNGEE, per germline. V was shortened by 3 bases and J by 6 bases, with 13 bases between the two germline ends. The CDR3 contains 14 residues. This CDR3 is CASSDGDWENTIYF. CDR3 nucleotide sequence: TGTGCCAGCAGCGACGGGGATTGGGAAAACACCATATATTTT.

The DNA for the CDR3 is TGTGCCAGCAGTTATTCGGGACTAGCGGGGGTCTACAATGAGCAGTTCTTC. Protein sequence: CASSYSGLAGVYNEQFF. The chain employs TRBV6-2 or TRBV6-3 and TRBJ2-1; 14 bases fit TRBD2. This CDR3 has 17 amino acids. J gave up 3 bases and V 3 bases, and 4 bases lay outside the gene matches. CDR1 and CDR2 (germline): MNHEY, SVGEGT.

The V and J genes are TRBV4-2 and TRBJ1-5; D call uncertain. The CDR3 has 15 residues. CDR1 is LGHNA and CDR2 is YNFKEQ in the germline V gene. Trimming shortened V by 4 bases and J by 5 bases, and 15 bases separated the two germline ends. This chain's CDR3 is CASSLGRTEYQPQHF. Written as DNA, the CDR3 is TGTGCCAGCAGCCTCGGGAGGACGGAGTATCAGCCCCAGCATTTT.

The chain recombines TRBV7-2 with TRBJ2-1, with 7 nucleotides matching TRBD1. The CDR3 contains 14 residues. Germline V gene lookup returns CDR1 SGHTA and CDR2 FQGNSA. The ends lost 1 base at V and 9 bases at J; junction bases unmatched: 6. The CDR3, as DNA: TGTGCCAGCAGCTTAGACAGGGGAGTCACTGAGCAGTTCTTC. It translates to CASSLDRGVTEQFF.

V and J are TRBV5-6 and TRBJ1-4, with D possibly being TRBD1 (5 bases). Trimming left V 0 bases short and J 8 bases short, with 8 bases between. Germline V CDR1 and CDR2: SGHDT, YYEEEE. CDR3 length equals 13 residues. This CDR3 reads CASSLGTREKLFF. CDR3 coding DNA: TGTGCCAGCAGCTTGGGGACAAGGGAAAAACTGTTTTTT.

The J gene is TRBJ2-2, the V gene TRBV19; D gene ambiguous. CDR1 is LNHDA and CDR2 is SQIVND in the germline V gene (reference sequence). V lost 3 bases and J 2 bases, leaving 10 bases between the germline ends. The CDR3 runs to 15 residues. This CDR3 reads CASSILGSNTGELFF. The CDR3 DNA reads TGTGCCAGTAGTATTTTGGGCTCCAACACCGGGGAGCTGTTTTTT. Complete variable domain (other parts from reference TRBV19 and TRBJ2-2): DGGITQSPKYLFRKEGQNVTLSCEQNLNHDAMYWYRQDPGQGLRLIYYSQIVNDFQKGDIAEGYSVSREKKESFPLTVTSAQKNPTAFYLCASSILGSNTGELFFGEGSRLTVL.

The chain is built from TRBV30 and TRBJ1-4, with TRBD1 as a possible D gene (6 bases). The CDR3 totals 17 residues. Trimming left V 5 bases short and J 6 bases short, with 25 bases between. Germline assignment: CDR1 GTSNPN and CDR2 SVGIG (reference sequence). CDR3 protein: CAWPAPGKTGAHEKLFF. The CDR3 DNA reads TGTGCCTGGCCTGCCCCCGGGAAGACAGGCGCTCATGAAAAACTGTTTTTT.

This sequence joins TRBV6-4 and TRBJ1-1; possible D gene TRBD1, 5 bases. The germline V and J ends were trimmed by 5 bases and 1 base, with 8 bases remaining between them. The CDR3 has 13 residues. Germline CDR1 reads MRHNA; CDR2 reads SNTAGT. CDR3: CASSLDRNTEAFF. CDR3 in DNA: TGTGCCAGCAGTCTAGACAGGAACACTGAAGCTTTCTTT.

The CDR3 DNA follows: TGTGCCAGCAGCCAACCGGAGACAGAGCCCTATGGCTACACCTTC. Protein product: CASSQPETEPYGYTF. The rearrangement uses TRBV14 and TRBJ1-2; D possibly corresponds to TRBD1 (5 bases). The germline V gene encodes CDR1 SGHDN and CDR2 FVKESK. Deletions cut 2 bases from V and 4 bases from J, with 14 bases between. The CDR3 consists of 15 residues.

This clone has just one count. V and J are TRBV7-2 and TRBJ2-5, with TRBD2 matching 13 bases. Germline loops: CDR1 SGHTA, CDR2 FQGNSA. This CDR3 has 15 residues. After removal of 4 bases from V and 2 bases from J, the junction contained 1 base not matched to a gene. The CDR3: CASSWTSGGQETQYF. The CDR3 nucleotides read TGTGCCAGCAGCTGGACTAGCGGGGGACAAGAGACCCAGTACTTC.

The V call is TRBV11-3, the J call TRBJ1-2; a weak D match, TRBD1 (5 bases). Per the germline V gene, CDR1 is SGHNT and CDR2 is YENEEA. Trimming pared 11 bases from V and 6 bases from J, leaving 19 bases between. The length of the CDR3 is 13 residues. CDR3 sequence (DNA): TGTGCCCTTGCTTGGGAGGGGTTGGATGGCTACACCTTC. It codes for CALAWEGLDGYTF.

V and J are TRBV24-1 and TRBJ1-1; TRBD1 matches at 7 bases. The CDR3 runs 15 residues. J lost 5 bases, V lost 4 bases, and 9 bases had no gene match. The germline V gene has CDR1 KGHDR and CDR2 SFDVKD. Here the CDR3 reads CATSDSTRQGTEAFF. The CDR3 coding sequence is TGTGCCACCAGTGACAGCACCCGACAGGGTACTGAAGCTTTCTTT.

The chain uses TRBV5-1 and TRBJ1-1, with D tentatively TRBD1 (5 bases). Trimming pared 0 bases from V and 2 bases from J, leaving 11 bases between. From germline, CDR1 is SGHRS and CDR2 YFSETQ. This CDR3 is built from 15 residues. CDR3 sequence: CASSLAGGINTEAFF. The CDR3, as DNA: TGCGCCAGCAGCTTGGCCGGGGGGATAAACACTGAAGCTTTCTTT.

The rearrangement links TRBV11-3 to TRBJ1-1, with 7 nucleotides matching TRBD1. V gave up 5 bases and J gave up 4 bases; unmatched junction bases: 13. CDR3 length equals 16 residues. Germline V CDR1 and CDR2: SGHNT, YENEEA. The CDR3 region has the DNA TGTGCCAGCAGCCTACGACGGGGACAGTCTGTCACTGAAGCTTTCTTT. Protein: CASSLRRGQSVTEAFF.

This sequence joins TRBV7-2 and TRBJ2-1, with TRBD2 matching 13 bases. J gave up 8 bases and V 3 bases, and 10 bases lay outside the gene matches. The CDR3 is 17 residues long. The germline V gene encodes CDR1 SGHTA and CDR2 FQGNSA. The CDR3 coding sequence is TGTGCCAGCAGCTTGGCCGCGACTAGCGGGGGGAGGGATGAGCAGTTCTTC. Translation: CASSLAATSGGRDEQFF.

The chain employs TRBV27 and TRBJ2-1, with 13 bases that match TRBD2. Germline-derived CDR1 and CDR2 are MNHEY and SMNVEV (reference sequence). After removal of 7 bases from V and 8 bases from J, the junction contained 8 bases not matched to a gene. CDR3 length: 15 amino acids. The CDR3 region is CASTLGLAGNYEQFF. The DNA for the CDR3 is TGTGCCAGCACCTTGGGACTAGCGGGGAACTATGAGCAGTTCTTC.